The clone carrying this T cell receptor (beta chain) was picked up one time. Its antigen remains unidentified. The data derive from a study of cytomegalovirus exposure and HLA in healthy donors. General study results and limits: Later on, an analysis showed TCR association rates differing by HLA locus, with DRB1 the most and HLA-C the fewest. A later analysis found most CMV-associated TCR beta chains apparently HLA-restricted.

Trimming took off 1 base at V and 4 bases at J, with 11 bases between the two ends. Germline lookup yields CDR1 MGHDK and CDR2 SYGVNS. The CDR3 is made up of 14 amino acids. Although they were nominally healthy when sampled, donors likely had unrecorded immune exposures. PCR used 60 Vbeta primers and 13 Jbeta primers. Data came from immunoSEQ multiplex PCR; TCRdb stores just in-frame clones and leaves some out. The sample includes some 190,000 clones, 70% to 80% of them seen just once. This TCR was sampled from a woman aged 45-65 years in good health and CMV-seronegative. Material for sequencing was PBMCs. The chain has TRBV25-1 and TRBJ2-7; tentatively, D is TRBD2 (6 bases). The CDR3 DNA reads TGTGCCAGCAGTGAATCGGGAGATCTTTACGAGCAGTACTTC. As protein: CASSESGDLYEQYF.